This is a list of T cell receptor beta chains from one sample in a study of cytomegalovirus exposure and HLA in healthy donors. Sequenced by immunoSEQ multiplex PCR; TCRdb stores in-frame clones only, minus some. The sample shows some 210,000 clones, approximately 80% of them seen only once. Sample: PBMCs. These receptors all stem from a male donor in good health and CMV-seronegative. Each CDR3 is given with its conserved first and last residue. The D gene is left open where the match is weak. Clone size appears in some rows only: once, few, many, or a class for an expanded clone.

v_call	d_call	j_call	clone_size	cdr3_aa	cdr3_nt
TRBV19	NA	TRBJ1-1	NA	CASSIGHSMNTEAFF	TGTGCCAGTAGTATCGGACATAGCATGAACACTGAAGCTTTCTTT
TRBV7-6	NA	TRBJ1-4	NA	CASSPRGGVDEKLFF	TGTGCCAGCAGCCCTAGGGGGGGGGTGGATGAAAAACTGTTTTTT
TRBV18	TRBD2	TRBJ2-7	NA	CASSSTATSGNYEQYF	TGTGCCAGCTCATCTACGGCGACTAGCGGAAACTACGAGCAGTACTTC
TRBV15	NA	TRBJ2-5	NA	CATSSAGWQGTQYF	TGTGCCACCAGCAGCGCAGGGTGGCAAGGGACCCAGTACTTC
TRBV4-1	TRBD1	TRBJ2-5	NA	CASSQPAGTGGQETQYF	TGCGCCAGCAGCCAACCGGCAGGGACAGGGGGACAAGAGACCCAGTACTTC
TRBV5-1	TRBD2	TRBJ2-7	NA	CASSSGSYEQYF	TGCGCCAGCTCTAGCGGGAGTTACGAGCAGTACTTC
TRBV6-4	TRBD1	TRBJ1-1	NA	CASSDSSRGHTEAFF	TGTGCCAGCAGTGACTCGAGCAGGGGGCACACTGAAGCTTTCTTT
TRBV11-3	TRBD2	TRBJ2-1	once	CASSPRTSGPYNEQFF	TGTGCCAGCAGCCCAAGGACTAGCGGGCCCTACAATGAGCAGTTCTTC
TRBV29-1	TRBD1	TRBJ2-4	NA	CSAAGTGQNIQYF	TGCAGCGCGGCCGGGACAGGCCAAAACATTCAGTACTTC
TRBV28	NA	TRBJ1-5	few	CASGENSNQPQHF	TGTGCCAGCGGGGAGAATAGCAATCAGCCCCAGCATTTT
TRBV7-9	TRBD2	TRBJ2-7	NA	CASSLWGGGGYYEQYF	TGTGCCAGCAGCTTATGGGGGGGAGGAGGGTACTACGAGCAGTACTTC
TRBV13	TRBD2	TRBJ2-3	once	CASSPTWTSAPDTQYF	TGTGCCAGCAGCCCAACATGGACTAGCGCGCCGGATACGCAGTATTTT
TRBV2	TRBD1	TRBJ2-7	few	CASIPGQGAYEQYF	TGTGCCAGCATTCCGGGACAGGGAGCCTACGAGCAGTACTTC
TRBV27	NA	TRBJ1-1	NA	CASRSGAMEAFF	TGTGCCAGCCGATCCGGTGCCATGGAAGCTTTCTTT
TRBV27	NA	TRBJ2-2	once	CASSRLANTGELFF	TGTGCCAGCTCGAGACTAGCGAACACCGGGGAGCTGTTTTTT
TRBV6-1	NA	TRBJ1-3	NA	CASSPARGRNTIYF	TGTGCCAGCAGTCCCGCCCGGGGGAGAAACACCATATATTTT
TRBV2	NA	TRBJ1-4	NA	CASSLNEKLFF	TGTGCCAGCAGTCTTAATGAAAAACTGTTTTTT
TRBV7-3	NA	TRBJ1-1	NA	CASSLGPGPNTEAFF	TGTGCCAGCAGCTTAGGTCCAGGGCCGAACACTGAAGCTTTCTTT
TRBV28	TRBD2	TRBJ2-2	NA	CASSLFSLAGVLGELFF	TGTGCCAGCAGTTTATTCTCGCTAGCGGGAGTTCTCGGGGAGCTGTTTTTT
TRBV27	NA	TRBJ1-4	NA	CASKPQNTDSYNEKLFF	TGTGCCAGCAAGCCCCAAAACACAGATTCTTACAATGAAAAACTGTTTTTT